Listed here are 20 T cell receptor beta chains from one sample, sequenced in a study of blood T cell repertoires in COVID-19 (dated by TCRdb to the early 2020s). Library creation used the immunoSEQ multiplex PCR assay. TCRdb re-hosts the immuneACCESS table, in-frame sequences only. Its copies lack some clones; in the studies checked, an unresolved V gene accounts for under half of them, and the cause for the rest is not known. The sample table records 130,000 to 150,000 clones; around 80% of these occur just once. Of the sample, roughly two fifths falls within the top ten clones. Sequencing was done on a sample of peripheral blood. These receptors were taken from a human donor in a cohort sampled during active COVID-19.

This clone appeared a few times. V is TRBV30 and J is TRBJ1-3; tentative D call: TRBD1 (5 bases). Trimming pared 1 base from V and 0 bases from J, leaving 7 bases between. Looked up from germline, CDR1 is GTSNPN and CDR2 is SVGIG (reference sequence). This CDR3 comprises 14 residues. CDR3 in amino acids: CAWSEGYSGNTIYF. The CDR3 DNA sequence: TGTGCCTGGAGTGAGGGGTACTCTGGAAACACCATATATTTT.

The chain is built from TRBV29-1 and TRBJ2-1; D is unresolved. The CDR3 is 11 amino acids. The germline V gene encodes CDR1 SQVTM and CDR2 ANQGSEA. V was pared by 7 bases and J by 7 bases, with 11 bases between. As DNA, the CDR3 is TGCAGCGCCAAGCAATCAAATGAGCAGTTCTTC. Its protein product is CSAKQSNEQFF.

This clone was recorded a few times. The chain employs TRBV4-3 and TRBJ1-2; 8 bases agree with TRBD1. This CDR3 is built from 14 residues. CDR1 is LGHNA, CDR2 YSLEER, per germline. Trimming removed 0 bases from V and 7 bases from J; junction bases left unmatched: 4. The DNA of the CDR3 is TGCGCCAGCAGCCAAGACAGGGGGCGACGTGGCTACACCTTC. Its protein product is CASSQDRGRRGYTF.

The genes are TRBV3-1 (or the pseudogene TRBV3-2) and TRBJ2-7; 8 nucleotides line up with TRBD2. J was trimmed by 6 bases and V by 1 base; bases with no gene match: 2. The CDR3 contains 13 residues. Germline V gene lookup returns CDR1 LGHDT and CDR2 YNNKEL (reference sequence). In nucleotides, the CDR3 is TGTGCCAGCAGCCAAGGAACTAGCGGCGAGCAGTACTTC. Translated, it gives CASSQGTSGEQYF.

This chain joins TRBV6-5 and TRBJ1-2; D is unresolved. Per the germline V gene, CDR1 is MNHEY and CDR2 is SVGAGI. This CDR3 is 14 amino acids long. Trimming pared 7 bases from V and 2 bases from J, leaving 14 bases between. The CDR3 coding sequence is TGTGCCAGCACGGTTGGTCAGGTCAACTATGGCTACACCTTC. This translates into CASTVGQVNYGYTF.

Concerning this clone itself: Other nucleotide sequences in the sample specify the same CDR3. The gene calls are TRBV7-2 and TRBJ1-2; D is possibly TRBD1 (6 bases). Per germline, CDR1 SGHTA and CDR2 FQGNSA. Trimming removed 6 bases from V and 2 bases from J, with 10 bases in between. This CDR3 spans 13 amino acids. CDR3 in amino acids: CASSPDRNYGYTF. The CDR3 DNA reads TGTGCCAGCAGTCCGGACAGAAACTATGGCTACACCTTC.

The rearrangement joins TRBV7-9 to TRBJ1-6, with 9 bases fitting TRBD1. Looked up from germline, CDR1 is SEHNR and CDR2 is FQNEAQ (reference sequence). The V segment lost 4 bases and the J segment 8 bases; nucleotides outside the gene matches: 3. The CDR3 has 14 residues. Here the CDR3 reads CASSSGTGYSPLHF. The CDR3 DNA sequence: TGTGCCAGCAGCTCCGGGACAGGGTATTCACCCCTCCACTTT.

This clone was observed once. J is TRBJ1-5 and V is TRBV7-2; D is unresolved. Germline V gene lookup returns CDR1 SGHTA and CDR2 FQGNSA. Trimming stripped 1 base from V and 6 bases from J, with 7 bases between. This CDR3 spans 13 amino acids. CDR3 loop: CASSLDSLQPQHF. The CDR3 DNA reads as TGTGCCAGCAGCTTAGACAGCCTTCAGCCCCAGCATTTT.

This clone was counted only a few times. The gene calls are TRBV5-4 and TRBJ1-2, with a tentative D call TRBD1 (6 bases). Germline CDR1 SGHNT, CDR2 YYREEE (reference sequence). This CDR3 is built from 12 residues. With 0 bases removed from V and 6 bases from J, the gap between germline ends came to 6 bases. CDR3 in DNA: TGTGCCAGCAGCTTGGCAGGGGATGGCTACACCTTC. Protein product: CASSLAGDGYTF. Combining the CDR3 with reference TRBV5-4 and TRBJ1-2 gives the whole variable domain ETGVTQSPTHLIKTRGQQVTLRCSSQSGHNTVSWYQQALGQGPQFIFQYYREEENGRGNFPPRFSGLQFPNYSSELNVNALELDDSALYLCASSLAGDGYTFGSGTRLTVV.

This rearrangement joins TRBV7-8 to TRBJ2-3; D is undetermined. The CDR3 has 14 residues. V dropped 0 bases and J dropped 8 bases, with 12 bases sitting between them. Germline assignment: CDR1 SGHVS and CDR2 FQNEAQ. The CDR3 here is CASSLAIGVGTQYF. The CDR3 DNA is TGTGCCAGCAGCTTAGCCATCGGTGTCGGTACGCAGTATTTT.

A note on this clone: Distinct nucleotide sequences in the sample also encode this CDR3. V usage is TRBV30 and J usage is TRBJ2-3; TRBD1 agrees at 9 bases. With 0 bases clipped from V and 0 bases from J, the junction kept 1 base outside the gene matches. The CDR3 spans 15 residues. In germline, CDR1 is GTSNPN, CDR2 SVGIG (reference sequence). The CDR3 nucleotides are TGTGCCTGGAGTGTAGGGACAGGGAGCACAGATACGCAGTATTTT. This encodes CAWSVGTGSTDTQYF.

V usage is TRBV20-1 and J usage is TRBJ2-7, with D possibly matching TRBD2 (6 bases). Trimming stripped 6 bases from V and 5 bases from J, with 11 bases between. The CDR3 is 11 amino acids. In germline, CDR1 is DFQATT, CDR2 SNEGSKA (reference sequence). The CDR3 here is CSARLGDEQYF. The CDR3 DNA reads TGCAGTGCGAGACTAGGAGACGAGCAGTACTTC.

The rearrangement uses TRBV9 and TRBJ2-5, with TRBD2 identical over 9 bases. Germline lookup yields CDR1 SGDLS and CDR2 YYNGEE. This CDR3 is built from 16 residues. Trimming took 0 bases from V and 2 from J; bases not matched to a gene: 5. This chain's CDR3 is CASSVAPTSGQETQYF. In DNA form, the CDR3 reads TGTGCCAGCAGCGTAGCCCCGACTAGCGGTCAAGAGACCCAGTACTTC. The whole variable domain, filled in from reference TRBV9 and TRBJ2-5, reads DSGVTQTPKHLITATGQRVTLRCSPRSGDLSVYWYQQSLDQGLQFLIQYYNGEERAKGNILERFSAQQFPDLHSELNLSSLELGDSALYFCASSVAPTSGQETQYFGPGTRLLVL.

DNA for the CDR3: TGTGCCAGCAAGAAGGAGGGCTCTCTGAACACTGAAGCTTTCTTT. Residues: CASKKEGSLNTEAFF. V is TRBV6-5 and J is TRBJ1-1; D call uncertain. Germline V lookup: CDR1 MNHEY, CDR2 SVGAGI. The CDR3 totals 15 residues. Trimming cost V 7 bases and J 0 bases, with 15 bases left between them.

The chain couples TRBV2 to TRBJ1-2; D is ambiguous. The germline V gene encodes CDR1 SNHLY and CDR2 FYNNEI. The CDR3 covers 12 residues. V dropped 0 bases and J dropped 8 bases, with 7 bases sitting between them. DNA for the CDR3: TGTGCCAGCAGTGAAGCTCCGGAGGGCTACACCTTC. It codes for CASSEAPEGYTF.

J is TRBJ1-1 and V is TRBV7-2; TRBD1 agrees at 9 bases. With V trimmed by 2 bases and J by 3 bases, 4 bases remained unmatched. The CDR3 length is 15 residues. The germline V gene encodes CDR1 SGHTA and CDR2 FQGNSA. CDR3 in DNA: TGTGCCAGCAGCTTACTCACAGGGGGCGACACTGAAGCTTTCTTT. This translates into CASSLLTGGDTEAFF.

The V call is TRBV27, the J call TRBJ1-5; 8 bases map to TRBD1. This CDR3 spans 15 amino acids. V lost 4 bases to trimming and J lost 7 bases; unmatched junction nucleotides: 9. Germline-derived CDR1 and CDR2 are MNHEY and SMNVEV (reference sequence). The CDR3 nucleotides are TGTGCCAGCAGTTCAGGACAGGGCTTGATCCAGCCCCAGCATTTT. It yields the protein CASSSGQGLIQPQHF.

This clone was counted between two and nine times. The V and J genes are TRBV27 and TRBJ1-5, with D perhaps TRBD1 (6 bases). Trimming shortened V by 5 bases and J by 11 bases, and 19 bases separated the two germline ends. The germline V gene has CDR1 MNHEY and CDR2 SMNVEV (reference sequence). There are 14 residues in the CDR3. CDR3 sequence reads: CASSPRTVGKAQHF. As DNA, the CDR3 is TGTGCCAGCAGTCCCCGGACAGTGGGCAAGGCCCAGCATTTT.

This rearrangement joins TRBV5-1 to TRBJ2-1; no firm D call. V lost 3 bases and J 9 bases, leaving 7 bases between the germline ends. There are 11 residues in the CDR3. The V gene's germline CDR1 is SGHRS and CDR2 YFSETQ. The CDR3 reads CASSSLREQFF. Written as DNA, the CDR3 is TGCGCCAGCAGCTCCCTGCGTGAGCAGTTCTTC.

DNA of the CDR3: TGTGCCAGCAGCCAAACTAGCGGCTACGAGCAGTACTTC. Its translation is CASSQTSGYEQYF. This chain uses TRBV5-4 with TRBJ2-7, with 8 bases identical to TRBD2. The germline gives CDR1 SGHNT, CDR2 YYREEE (reference sequence). The V and J ends lost 4 bases and 3 bases, in that order; junction bases with no gene match: 3. CDR3 length: 13 amino acids.